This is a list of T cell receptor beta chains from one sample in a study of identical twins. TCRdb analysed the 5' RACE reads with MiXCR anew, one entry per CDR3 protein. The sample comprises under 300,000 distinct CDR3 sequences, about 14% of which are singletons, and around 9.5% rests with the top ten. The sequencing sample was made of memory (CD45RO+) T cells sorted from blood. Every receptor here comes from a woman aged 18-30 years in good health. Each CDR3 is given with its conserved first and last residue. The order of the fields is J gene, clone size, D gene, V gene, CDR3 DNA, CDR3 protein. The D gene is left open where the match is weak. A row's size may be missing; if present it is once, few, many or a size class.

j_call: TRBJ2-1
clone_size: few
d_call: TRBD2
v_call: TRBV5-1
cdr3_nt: TGCGCCAGTGGGGGAGGGCCTGGTGAGCAGTTCTTC
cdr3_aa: CASGGGPGEQFF

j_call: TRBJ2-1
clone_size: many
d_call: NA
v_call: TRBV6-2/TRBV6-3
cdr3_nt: TGTGCCAGCGGGAGGAACTACTACAATGAGCAGTTCTTC
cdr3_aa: CASGRNYYNEQFF

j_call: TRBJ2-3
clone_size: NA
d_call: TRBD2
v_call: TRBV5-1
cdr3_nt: TGCGCCAGCAGCTTGGCTCCAGGGAGGGTCTCAGATACGCAGTATTTT
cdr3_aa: CASSLAPGRVSDTQYF

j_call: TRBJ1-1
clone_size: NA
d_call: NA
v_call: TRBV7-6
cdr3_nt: TGTGCCAGCAGCTTCCAGGACGGCACTGAAGCTTTCTTT
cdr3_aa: CASSFQDGTEAFF

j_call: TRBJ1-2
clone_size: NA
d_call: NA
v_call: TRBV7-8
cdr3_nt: TGTGCCAGCACCTTAGCAGGGAGAGACTATGGCTACACCTTC
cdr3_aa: CASTLAGRDYGYTF

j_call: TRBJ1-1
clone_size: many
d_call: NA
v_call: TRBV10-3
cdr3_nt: TGTGCCAGTAATAGGGGAACTGAAGCTTTCTTT
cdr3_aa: CASNRGTEAFF

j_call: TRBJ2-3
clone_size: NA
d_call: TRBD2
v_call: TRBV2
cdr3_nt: TGTGCCAGCAGATACGTAGCGGGAGGGGCGGGCACAGATACGCAGTATTTT
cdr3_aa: CASRYVAGGAGTDTQYF

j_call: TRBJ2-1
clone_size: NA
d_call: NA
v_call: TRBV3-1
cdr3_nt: TGTGCCAGCAGCCAAAGACTAGACTCCTACAATGAGCAGTTCTTC
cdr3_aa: CASSQRLDSYNEQFF

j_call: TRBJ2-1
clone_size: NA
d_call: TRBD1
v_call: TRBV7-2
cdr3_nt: TGTGCCAGCAGCTTATTTGGCGCGGGACAGGGGGATGAGCAGTTCTTC
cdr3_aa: CASSLFGAGQGDEQFF

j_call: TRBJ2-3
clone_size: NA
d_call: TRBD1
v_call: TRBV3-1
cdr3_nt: TGTGCCAGCAGCTCTGTCGTGCAGGGGGTGCAGTATTTT
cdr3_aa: CASSSVVQGVQYF

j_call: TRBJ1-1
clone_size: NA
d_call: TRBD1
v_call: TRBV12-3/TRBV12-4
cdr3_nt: TGTGCCAGCAGTCCCGGACAGGTGAACACTGAAGCTTTCTTT
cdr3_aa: CASSPGQVNTEAFF

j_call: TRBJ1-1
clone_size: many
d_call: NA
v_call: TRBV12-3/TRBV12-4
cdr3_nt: TGTGCCAGCAGTACTACGGTAGCTGGCACTGAAGCTTTCTTT
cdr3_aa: CASSTTVAGTEAFF

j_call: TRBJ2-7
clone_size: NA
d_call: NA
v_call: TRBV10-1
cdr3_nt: TGCGCCAGCAGAGACATACCAGGGGAATCCTACGAGCAGTACTTC
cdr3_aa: CASRDIPGESYEQYF

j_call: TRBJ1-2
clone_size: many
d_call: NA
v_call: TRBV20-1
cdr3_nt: TGCAGTGCTGGAAGGAGTTTTGGCTACACCTTC
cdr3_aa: CSAGRSFGYTF

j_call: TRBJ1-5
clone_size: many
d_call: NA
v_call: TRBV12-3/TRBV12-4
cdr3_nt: TGTGCCAGCAGGCCGGGCCCCAGGGGTCAGCCCCAGCATTTT
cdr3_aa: CASRPGPRGQPQHF

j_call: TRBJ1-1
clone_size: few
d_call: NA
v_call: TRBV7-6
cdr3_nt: TGTGCCAGCGGAGGGGACGGGGGCACTGAAGCTTTCTTT
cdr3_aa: CASGGDGGTEAFF

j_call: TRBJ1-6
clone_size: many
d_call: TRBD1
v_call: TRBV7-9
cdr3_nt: TGTGCCAGCACCGGACAGGGGGACTCACCCCTCCACTTT
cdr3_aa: CASTGQGDSPLHF

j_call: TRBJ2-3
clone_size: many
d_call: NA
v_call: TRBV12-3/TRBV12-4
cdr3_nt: TGTGCCAGCAGTCGCAGGAAAGATACGCAGTATTTT
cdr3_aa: CASSRRKDTQYF

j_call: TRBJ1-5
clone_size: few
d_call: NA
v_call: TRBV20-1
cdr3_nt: TGCAGTGCTAGGTGGGGGGGAGATCAGCCCCAGCATTTT
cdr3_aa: CSARWGGDQPQHF

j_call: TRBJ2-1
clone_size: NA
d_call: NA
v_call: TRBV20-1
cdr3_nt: TGCAGTGCTAGAGATGGGCCCAAAAATGAGCAGTTCTTC
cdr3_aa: CSARDGPKNEQFF

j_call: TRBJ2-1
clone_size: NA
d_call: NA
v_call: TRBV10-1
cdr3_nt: TGCGCCAGCAGCGACCACAGGGATATCGATGAGCAGTTCTTC
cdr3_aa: CASSDHRDIDEQFF

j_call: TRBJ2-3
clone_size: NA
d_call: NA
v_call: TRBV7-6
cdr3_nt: TGTGCCAGCAGCCCCACTTTTACCTTTGCAGATACGCAGTATTTT
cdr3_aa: CASSPTFTFADTQYF

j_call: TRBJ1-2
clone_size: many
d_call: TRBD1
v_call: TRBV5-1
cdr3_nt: TGCGCCAGCAGCCTACTAACCGGGACAGGGTTCTACACCTTC
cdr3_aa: CASSLLTGTGFYTF

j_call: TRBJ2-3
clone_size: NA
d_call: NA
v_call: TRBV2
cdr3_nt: TGTGCCAGCAGTGAAATGGGTAGCACAGATACGCAGTATTTT
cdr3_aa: CASSEMGSTDTQYF

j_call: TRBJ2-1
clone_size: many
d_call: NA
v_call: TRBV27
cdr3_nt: TGTGCCAGCAGCCAAGGGAGCTCCTACAATGAGCAGTTCTTC
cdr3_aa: CASSQGSSYNEQFF

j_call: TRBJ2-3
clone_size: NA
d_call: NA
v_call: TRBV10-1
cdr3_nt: TGCGCCAGCAGTGAGATCGGAGATACGCAGTATTTT
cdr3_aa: CASSEIGDTQYF

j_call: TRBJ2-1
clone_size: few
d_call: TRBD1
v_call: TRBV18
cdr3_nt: TGTGCCAGCTCACCGACGACAGGGGCGCAAAATGAGCAGTTCTTC
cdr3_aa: CASSPTTGAQNEQFF

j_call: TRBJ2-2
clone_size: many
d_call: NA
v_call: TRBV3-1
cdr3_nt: TGTGCCAGCAGCCCCACCCATTACACCGGGGAGCTGTTTTTT
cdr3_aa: CASSPTHYTGELFF

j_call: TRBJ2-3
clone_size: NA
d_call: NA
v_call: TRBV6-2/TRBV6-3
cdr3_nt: TGTGCCAGCACACCCCCTGGGGGACTTAAGCCCTTCGCAATCACAGATACGCAGTATTTT
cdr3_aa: CASTPPGGLKPFAITDTQYF